This T cell receptor beta chain was found in a study of blood T cells in healthy people across ages. Across the whole study: Template switching captured about one barcoded beta molecule per two T cells.

The CDR3 extends over 14 amino acids. J was trimmed by 3 bases and V by 1 base; bases with no gene match: 4. Per germline, CDR1 DFQATT and CDR2 SNEGSKA (reference sequence). Together with a sample-barcoded 5' primer, a J-beta primer mix was included in a second PCR lasting about 6 to 11 cycles. Each TCR beta cDNA got a 12-nucleotide random molecular identifier. Sequencing yielded, for each sample, at least 3 million paired-end reads carrying CDR3. TCRdb fed the 5' RACE reads into MiXCR, producing one record per CDR3 protein. The data contain some 710,000 distinct CDR3 sequences, 22% of them singletons.

J is TRBJ2-3 and V is TRBV20-1, with TRBD2 matching over 7 bases. The clonotype comes from a man between 65 and 79 years old in good health. Sequenced input: blood. This chain's CDR3 is CSARVGSGTDTQYF. The DNA of the CDR3 is TGCAGTGCTAGAGTCGGTAGCGGGACAGATACGCAGTATTTT.